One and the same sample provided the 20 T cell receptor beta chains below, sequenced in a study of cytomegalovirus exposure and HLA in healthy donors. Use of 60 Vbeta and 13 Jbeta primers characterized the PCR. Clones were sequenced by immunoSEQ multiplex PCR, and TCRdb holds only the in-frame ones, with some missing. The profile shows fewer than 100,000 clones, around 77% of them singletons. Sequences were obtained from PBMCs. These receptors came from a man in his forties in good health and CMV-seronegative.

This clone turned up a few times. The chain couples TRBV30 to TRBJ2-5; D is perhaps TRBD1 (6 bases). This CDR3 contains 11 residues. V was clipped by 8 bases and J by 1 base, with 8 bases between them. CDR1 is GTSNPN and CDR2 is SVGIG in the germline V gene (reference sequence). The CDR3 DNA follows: TGTGCCAGCAGGGGCCAAGAGACCCAGTACTTC. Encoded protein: CASRGQETQYF.

The CDR3 spells CASSYGTSTYEQYF. The CDR3 coding sequence is TGTGCCAGCAGTTATGGGACTAGCACCTACGAGCAGTACTTC. The chain combines TRBV6-6 with TRBJ2-7, with 9 bases fitting TRBD2. V lost 3 bases to trimming and J lost 2 bases; unmatched junction nucleotides: 2. Germline loops: CDR1 MNHNY, CDR2 SVGAGI (reference sequence). The length of the CDR3 is 14 residues.

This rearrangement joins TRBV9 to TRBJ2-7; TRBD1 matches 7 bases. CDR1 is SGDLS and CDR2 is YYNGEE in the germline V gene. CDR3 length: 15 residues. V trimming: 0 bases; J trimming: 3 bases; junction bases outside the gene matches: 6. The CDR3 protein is CASSVAGGPFYEQYF. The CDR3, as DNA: TGTGCCAGCAGCGTAGCAGGGGGACCATTCTACGAGCAGTACTTC.

The CDR3 nucleotides are TGTGCCAGCAGTGAACTAGCGGGAGGAGATACGCAGTATTTT. Protein: CASSELAGGDTQYF. The chain uses TRBV6-1 and TRBJ2-3; 11 bases align to TRBD2. The length of the CDR3 is 14 residues. V was pared by 2 bases and J by 5 bases, with 0 bases of the junction left unmatched. CDR1 is MNHNS and CDR2 is SASEGT in the germline V gene.

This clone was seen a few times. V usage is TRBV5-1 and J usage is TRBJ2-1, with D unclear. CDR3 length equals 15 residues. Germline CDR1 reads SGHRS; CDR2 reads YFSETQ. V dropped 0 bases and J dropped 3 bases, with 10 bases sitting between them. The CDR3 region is CASSLGQSGYNEQFF. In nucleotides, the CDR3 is TGCGCCAGCAGCTTGGGTCAATCCGGCTACAATGAGCAGTTCTTC.

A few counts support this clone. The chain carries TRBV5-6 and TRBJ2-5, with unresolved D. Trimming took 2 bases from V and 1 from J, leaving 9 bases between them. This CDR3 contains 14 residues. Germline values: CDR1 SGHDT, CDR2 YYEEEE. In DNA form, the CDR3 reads TGTGCCAGCAGCTTCCCGGAGCTCCAAGAGACCCAGTACTTC. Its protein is CASSFPELQETQYF.

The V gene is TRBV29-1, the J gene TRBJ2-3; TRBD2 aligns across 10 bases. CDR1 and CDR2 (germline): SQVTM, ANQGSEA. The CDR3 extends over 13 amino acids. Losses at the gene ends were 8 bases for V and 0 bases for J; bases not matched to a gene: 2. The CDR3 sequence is CSQTSGSTDTQYF. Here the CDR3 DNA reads TGCAGCCAGACTAGCGGGAGCACAGATACGCAGTATTTT.

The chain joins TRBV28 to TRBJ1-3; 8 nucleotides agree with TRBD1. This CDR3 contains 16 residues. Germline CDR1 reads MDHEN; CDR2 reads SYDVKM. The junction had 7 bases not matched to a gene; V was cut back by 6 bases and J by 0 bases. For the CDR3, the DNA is TGTGCCAGCAGGAGCGGACAGGGCCTCTCTGGAAACACCATATATTTT. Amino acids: CASRSGQGLSGNTIYF.

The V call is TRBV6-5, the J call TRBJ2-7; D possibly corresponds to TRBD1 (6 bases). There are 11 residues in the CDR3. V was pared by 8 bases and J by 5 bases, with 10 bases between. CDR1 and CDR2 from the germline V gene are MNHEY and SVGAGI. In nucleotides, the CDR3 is TGTGCCAGCGGGGGCTTACACGAGCAGTACTTC. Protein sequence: CASGGLHEQYF.

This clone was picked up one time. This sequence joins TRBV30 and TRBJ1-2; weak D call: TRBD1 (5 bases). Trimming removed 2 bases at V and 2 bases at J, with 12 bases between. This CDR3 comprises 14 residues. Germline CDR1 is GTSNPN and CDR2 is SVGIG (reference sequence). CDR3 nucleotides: TGTGCCTGGAGTTCACCTCAGGGAAACTATGGCTACACCTTC. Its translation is CAWSSPQGNYGYTF.

This CDR3 reads CASSEGGNRNEQFF. The CDR3 nucleotides read TGTGCCAGCAGTGAAGGCGGGAACCGAAATGAGCAGTTCTTC. The gene calls are TRBV6-4 and TRBJ2-1; tentatively, D is TRBD2 (6 bases). V dropped 3 bases and J dropped 7 bases, with 13 bases sitting between them. This CDR3 is 14 amino acids long. The V gene's germline CDR1 is MRHNA and CDR2 SNTAGT.

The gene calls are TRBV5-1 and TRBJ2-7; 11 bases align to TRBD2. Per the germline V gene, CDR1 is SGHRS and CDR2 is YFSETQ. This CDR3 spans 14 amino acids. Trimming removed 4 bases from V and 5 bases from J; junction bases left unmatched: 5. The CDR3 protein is CASSVAGGPNEQYF. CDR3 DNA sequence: TGCGCCAGCAGCGTAGCGGGGGGGCCCAACGAGCAGTACTTC.

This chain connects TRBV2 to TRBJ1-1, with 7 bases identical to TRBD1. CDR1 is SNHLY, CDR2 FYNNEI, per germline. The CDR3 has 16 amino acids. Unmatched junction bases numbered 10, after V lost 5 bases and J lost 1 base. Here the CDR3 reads CASSRDSSPRNTEAFF. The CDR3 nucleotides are TGTGCCAGCAGTAGGGACAGCTCCCCGAGGAACACTGAAGCTTTCTTT.

In DNA, the CDR3 is TGTGCCAGCAGCTTGGGGGACAGGGGAAATAATTCACCCCTCCACTTT. Protein sequence: CASSLGDRGNNSPLHF. The genes are TRBV7-3 and TRBJ1-6; 10 bases line up with TRBD1. The CDR3 has 16 amino acids. V was pared by 3 bases and J by 5 bases, with 4 bases of the junction left unmatched. In germline, CDR1 is SGHTA, CDR2 FQGTGA.

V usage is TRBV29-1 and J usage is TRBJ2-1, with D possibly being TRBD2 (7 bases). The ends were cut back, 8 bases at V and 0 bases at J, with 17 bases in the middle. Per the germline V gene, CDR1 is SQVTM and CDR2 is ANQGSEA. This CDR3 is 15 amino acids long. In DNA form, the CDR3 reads TGCAGCTCGACGGGGGGCTCTAGCTCCTACAATGAGCAGTTCTTC. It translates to CSSTGGSSSYNEQFF.

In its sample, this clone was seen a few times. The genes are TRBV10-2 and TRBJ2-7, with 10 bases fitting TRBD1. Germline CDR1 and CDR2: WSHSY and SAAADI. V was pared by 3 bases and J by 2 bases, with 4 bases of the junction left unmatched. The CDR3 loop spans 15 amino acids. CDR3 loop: CASSERTGGPYEQYF. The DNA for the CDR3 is TGCGCCAGCAGTGAAAGGACAGGGGGACCCTACGAGCAGTACTTC.

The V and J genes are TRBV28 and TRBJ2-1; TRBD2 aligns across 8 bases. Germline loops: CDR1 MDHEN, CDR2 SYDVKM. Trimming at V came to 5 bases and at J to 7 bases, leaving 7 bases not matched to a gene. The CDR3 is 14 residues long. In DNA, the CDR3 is TGTGCCAGCAGTCAAAGCGGGAGTCGTAATGAGCAGTTCTTC. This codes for CASSQSGSRNEQFF.

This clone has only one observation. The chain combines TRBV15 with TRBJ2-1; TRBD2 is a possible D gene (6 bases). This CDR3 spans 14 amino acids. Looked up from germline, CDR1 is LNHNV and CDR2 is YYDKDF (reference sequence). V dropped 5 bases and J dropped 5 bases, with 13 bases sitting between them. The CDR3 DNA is TGTGCCACCAGCTTGGATCGCGGGAACAATGAGCAGTTCTTC. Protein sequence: CATSLDRGNNEQFF.

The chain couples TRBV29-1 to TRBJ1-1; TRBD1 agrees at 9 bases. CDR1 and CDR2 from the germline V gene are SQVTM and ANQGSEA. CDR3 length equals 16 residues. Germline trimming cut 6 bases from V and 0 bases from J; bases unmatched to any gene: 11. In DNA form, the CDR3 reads TGCAGCGTAGAGCGTGGACAGGGGCTTATGAACACTGAAGCTTTCTTT. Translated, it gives CSVERGQGLMNTEAFF.

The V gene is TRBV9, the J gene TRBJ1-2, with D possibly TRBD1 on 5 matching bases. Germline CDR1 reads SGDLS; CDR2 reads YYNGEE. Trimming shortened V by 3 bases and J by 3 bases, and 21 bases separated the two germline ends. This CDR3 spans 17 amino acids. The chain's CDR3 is CASSEARLGGVDYGYTF. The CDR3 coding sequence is TGTGCCAGCAGCGAGGCCCGATTGGGGGGGGTCGACTATGGCTACACCTTC.